This TCR beta chain originates from a study of blood T cell repertoires in COVID-19. Study details: Material from acute and convalescent COVID-19 was sourced from the United States, Italy and Spain. From T cells, B-cell-depleted T cells, or PBMCs came the material, which was cDNA or gDNA.

Original handling: Nucleated cell number was recorded as an estimate derived from reference gene primer amplification. TCRdb keeps only in-frame clones here, not all; method: immunoSEQ multiplex PCR. V and J calls and clone size are given by that table; D and trimming were obtained from the DNA. The table shows about 94,000 clones, with roughly 80% occurring only once. V shed 0 bases and J 8 bases; nucleotides not matched to a gene: 15. CDR1 SGDLS and CDR2 YYNGEE come from the germline V gene. CDR3 length equals 18 residues. The sequenced sample was peripheral blood. This rearrangement joins TRBV9 to TRBJ1-4, with 8 bases aligning to TRBD1. The TCR was taken from a man in his 60s with acute or convalescent COVID-19. CDR3 DNA: TGTGCCAGCAGCGTAGGAGGGGCAAACAGGGGGAGCGGGGAAAAACTGTTTTTT. This encodes CASSVGGANRGSGEKLFF.